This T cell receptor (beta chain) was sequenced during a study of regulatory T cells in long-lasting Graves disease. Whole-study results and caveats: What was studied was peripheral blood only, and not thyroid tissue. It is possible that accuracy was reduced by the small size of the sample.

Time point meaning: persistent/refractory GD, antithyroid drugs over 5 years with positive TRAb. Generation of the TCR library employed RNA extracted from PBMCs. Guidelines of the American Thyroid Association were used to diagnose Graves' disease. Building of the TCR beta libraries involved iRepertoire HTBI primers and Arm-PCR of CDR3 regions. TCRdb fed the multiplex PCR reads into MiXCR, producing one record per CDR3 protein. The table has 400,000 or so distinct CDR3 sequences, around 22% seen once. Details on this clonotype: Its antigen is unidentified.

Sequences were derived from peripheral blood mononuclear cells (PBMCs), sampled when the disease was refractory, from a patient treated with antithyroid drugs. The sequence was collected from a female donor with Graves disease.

CDR3 nucleotides: TGTGCCAGCAGCTTAAAGGAATTCCAAGAGACCCAGTACTTC. This translates into CASSLKEFQETQYF. The chain has TRBV7-9 and TRBJ2-5; no firm D call. V was pared by 2 bases and J by 1 base, with 8 bases between. Germline CDR1 is SEHNR and CDR2 is FQNEAQ (reference sequence). This CDR3 is built from 14 residues.